A selection of T cell receptor beta chains follows, all from one sample in a study of blood T cells in healthy people across ages. TCRdb re-derived calls from the 5' RACE reads in MiXCR, one entry per CDR3 protein. The sample lists roughly 2 million distinct CDR3 sequences; less than 50% were seen once. The sequenced sample was blood. The receptors come from a woman in her 40s in good health. Each CDR3 is given with its conserved first and last residue.

V	J	CDR3
TRBV7-2	TRBJ2-1	CASSLVLAGLSSYNEQFF
TRBV15	TRBJ1-6	CATSREIQTGSPLHF
TRBV11-2	TRBJ2-7	CASSQQIYYEQYF
TRBV12-3/TRBV12-4	TRBJ1-5	CASSLSQGWEQPQHF
TRBV28	TRBJ2-4	CATADRTGNIQYF
TRBV20-1	TRBJ2-7	CSAREPGQRSYEQYF
TRBV6-1	TRBJ2-5	CASSEGDYVEETQYF
TRBV7-9	TRBJ2-3	CASSPTLAGNTDTQYF
TRBV6-5	TRBJ1-1	CASSSWTGFRTEAFF
TRBV5-1	TRBJ2-3	CASSGYGALTDTQYF
TRBV7-9	TRBJ2-3	CASSQVRVGTDTQYF
TRBV27	TRBJ2-7	CASSFILAGLPPLEQYF
TRBV7-9	TRBJ1-2	CASSLGTTGDGYTF
TRBV5-1	TRBJ2-1	CASGSQSGTGSRDSYNEQFF
TRBV20-1	TRBJ2-7	CSARDVLGDPYEQYF
TRBV6-2/TRBV6-3	TRBJ2-5	CASSSGTTIQETQYF
TRBV28	TRBJ1-2	CASNGGRGYGYTF
TRBV20-1	TRBJ2-7	CSAREDRLYEQYF
TRBV10-3	TRBJ2-5	CAISHGDEQYF
TRBV10-3	TRBJ2-1	CAISDRQRNNEQFF
TRBV11-2	TRBJ1-2	CASSPLASKNYGYTF
TRBV5-1	TRBJ2-1	CASSPSGLAASNEQFF
TRBV7-2	TRBJ2-1	CASSFDDNEQFF
TRBV27	TRBJ2-5	CASAREGKETQYF
TRBV5-6	TRBJ2-5	CASSLVGSGGHGDEQYF
TRBV10-2	TRBJ2-3	CASSEQGLNTQYF
TRBV5-1	TRBJ2-5	CASFGQWETQYF
TRBV20-1	TRBJ2-2	CSARDYSTGELFF
TRBV7-6	TRBJ2-1	CASSLEATGGENEQFF
TRBV5-1	TRBJ2-5	CASSVTRWDEQYF
TRBV3-1	TRBJ2-1	CASSGQESNEQFF
TRBV7-2	TRBJ2-3	CASSQTLDTQYF
TRBV20-1	TRBJ2-3	CSLWTGRTDTQYF
TRBV5-1	TRBJ2-1	CASSSVPRLDSNEQFF
TRBV7-2	TRBJ1-1	CASSLTPRHVGAEAFF
TRBV9	TRBJ2-1	CASSVQGGLAGQMGYNEQFF
TRBV12-3/TRBV12-4	TRBJ2-1	CASSFRGVHNEQFF
TRBV20-1	TRBJ2-1	CSARTSGGFYEQFF
TRBV6-6	TRBJ1-5	CASSPARGQGGGQPQHF
TRBV12-3/TRBV12-4	TRBJ1-2	CASSPLGQRPGYGYTF
TRBV10-3	TRBJ1-4	CAISEGTTTNEKLFF
TRBV4-2	TRBJ1-2	CASSQDQGVANYGYTF
TRBV27	TRBJ2-7	CASSTGPTPYEQYF
TRBV6-5	TRBJ1-5	CASNVKPYSNQPQHF
TRBV5-1	TRBJ2-3	CASSFRAVGTSGADTQYF
TRBV20-1	TRBJ1-2	CSARSREGLYGYTF
TRBV7-9	.	CASSFPFGEGETQYF
TRBV6-1	TRBJ1-4	CASSEYRDGEKLFF
TRBV7-3	TRBJ2-3	CASSLGTGTGGDTQYF
TRBV11-2	TRBJ2-1	CASSFSSGGGLNEQFF
TRBV12-5	TRBJ1-2	CASGPSVENGYTF
TRBV10-3	TRBJ2-7	CAISEGAPLSYEQYF
TRBV27	TRBJ1-2	CASRFTGGLYYGYTF
TRBV9	TRBJ1-6	CASSVAPGQNSPLHF
TRBV20-1	TRBJ2-3	CSAEWGDTQYF
TRBV6-2/TRBV6-3	TRBJ1-4	CASSRGQTTNEKLFF